The 18 T cell receptor beta chains below all came from one sample that was sequenced in a study of tumor-infiltrating lymphocytes in primary liver carcinoma. Starting material for RNA and DNA co-extraction consisted of roughly 19-31 mg of unsorted bulk tissue. Using a constant-region primer together with ProtoScript II reverse transcriptase, TCR beta cDNA was made from about 500 ng of total RNA. The TCR beta library was amplified through three nested multiplex PCR rounds in a modified ARM-PCR procedure. Both of the initial two PCR rounds ran for approximately 10 cycles and employed TRBV1-TRBV30 forward primers alongside a C-beta reverse primer. One entry per CDR3 protein results from TCRdb running MiXCR on the multiplex PCR reads. This sample carries more than 95,000 distinct CDR3 sequences, around 60% of them seen once, and the ten largest clones take about 8%. Source material: liver tumor tissue from sampling region 3. Subset noted: tumor region T3, left-lateral pole. These receptors were taken from a woman aged 60-70 years with primary liver carcinoma and hepatitis B virus infection.

This clonotype is medium-sized by share. V and J are TRBV11-2 and TRBJ2-2, with TRBD2 identical over 7 bases. Trimming cost V 7 bases and J 5 bases; bases outside gene matches: 1. Germline V lookup: CDR1 SGHAT, CDR2 FQNNGV. The CDR3 spans 12 residues. The CDR3 spells CASTRGTGELFF. CDR3 coding DNA: TGTGCCAGCACGCGGGGGACCGGGGAGCTGTTTTTT.

With regard to this clonotype: This could be a read error, since a much larger clone is one nucleotide away. The V and J genes are TRBV6-6 and TRBJ1-2; D is ambiguous. CDR3 length: 12 residues. V shed 7 bases and J shed 8 bases, with 14 bases lying between them. Germline CDR1 reads MNHNY; CDR2 reads SVGAGI (reference sequence). CDR3 protein: CASTNPPGGYTF. CDR3 nucleotides: TGTGCCAGCACCAACCCCCCTGGCGGCTACACCTTC.

The V and J genes are TRBV2 and TRBJ1-1; D gene ambiguous. Germline V gene sequence: CDR1 SNHLY, CDR2 FYNNEI. The CDR3 contains 12 residues. V lost 4 bases and J 2 bases, leaving 5 bases between the germline ends. The CDR3 sequence: CASSVLNTEAFF. As DNA, the CDR3 is TGTGCCAGCAGTGTACTTAACACTGAAGCTTTCTTT.

Concerning this clonotype: One end of the junction does not line up with germline, which may come from a read error. The chain employs TRBV11-2 and TRBJ1-5, with a tentative D call TRBD1 (6 bases). Germline V gives CDR1 SGHAT, CDR2 FQNNGV. The CDR3 consists of 14 residues. This CDR3 is CASSFAGDGQPQHF. CDR3 sequence (DNA): TGTGCCAGTAGCTTCGCAGGGGATGGTCAGCCCCAGCATTTT.

V is TRBV29-1 and J is TRBJ1-2; 8 nucleotides agree with TRBD1. This CDR3 spans 13 amino acids. Per germline, CDR1 SQVTM and CDR2 ANQGSEA. V gave up 3 bases and J gave up 7 bases; unmatched junction bases: 7. The CDR3 nucleotides read TGCAGCGTTGATGATCAGGGGGCGCGTGGCTACACCTTC. Amino acids: CSVDDQGARGYTF. Filled out from reference TRBV29-1 and TRBJ1-2, the complete variable domain reads SAVISQKPSRDICQRGTSLTIQCQVDSQVTMMFWYRQQPGQSLTLIATANQGSEATYESGFVIDKFPISRPNLTFSTLTVSNMSPEDSSIYLCSVDDQGARGYTFGSGTRLTVV.

With respect to this clonotype: The CDR3 end shows no conserved phenylalanine or tryptophan, and so a read error is likely. The chain has TRBV29-1 and TRBJ2-1; D possibly corresponds to TRBD2 (6 bases). The CDR3 is 14 residues long. V shed 6 bases and J shed 4 bases, with 16 bases lying between them. The germline V gene encodes CDR1 SQVTM and CDR2 ANQGSEA. For the CDR3, the DNA is TGCAGCGTCCCCCGACTAGTGTCGTACAATGAGCAGTTCTTA. The encoded protein is CSVPRLVSYNEQFL.

On this clonotype: No conserved phenylalanine or tryptophan is present at the end of the CDR3, so a read error is the likely explanation. It is unclear where the CDR3 begins or ends on the DNA, so no DNA is shown, and the CDR3 is as TCRdb lists it. This chain joins TRBV11-2 and TRBJ2-1; the table's D call, TRBD1, was not checked against the DNA. Germline values: CDR1 SGHAT, CDR2 FQNNGV. The CDR3 is 13 amino acids long, termini counted. The CDR3 protein is CASGLGQYNEQFI.

V and J are TRBV7-9 and TRBJ1-1, with D possibly TRBD1 on 5 matching bases. The CDR3 covers 20 residues. Trimming removed 1 base at V and 0 bases at J, with 24 bases between. Germline values: CDR1 SEHNR, CDR2 FQNEAQ (reference sequence). CDR3 in DNA: TGTGCCAGCAGCTTAGTAACCACAAAGGGGAGGTATCTCATGAACACTGAAGCTTTCTTT. Translation: CASSLVTTKGRYLMNTEAFF.

Remarks on this clonotype: Given the absence of the conserved phenylalanine or tryptophan at the CDR3 end, a read error is likely. The chain carries TRBV6-5 and TRBJ2-4; D tentatively reads TRBD1 or TRBD2 (5 bases each). From germline, CDR1 is MNHEY and CDR2 SVGAGI. The CDR3 has 19 residues. CDR3 loop: CAGSYSPPGTPGRGNIQYL. The CDR3 bases are TGTGCCGGCAGTTACTCTCCCCCCGGGACCCCTGGCCGTGGAAACATTCAGTACTTA.

The table lists this clonotype with many counts. The chain's CDR3 is CASGSVAYEQYF. In DNA, the CDR3 is TGTGCCAGCGGTAGCGTCGCCTACGAGCAGTACTTC. The J gene is TRBJ2-7, the V gene TRBV12-3 or TRBV12-4; D might be TRBD2 (5 bases). The CDR3 loop spans 12 amino acids. The V end was cut by 8 bases, the J end by 2 bases, with 10 bases between.

Details on this clonotype: Compared with germline, one end of the junction differs, possibly owing to a read error. CDR3 coding DNA: TGTGCTAGTGGTTTGGACCCGGGACAGTACTCCTACAAGCAGTACTTC. It specifies CASGLDPGQYSYKQYF. This chain connects TRBV12-5 to TRBJ2-7, with 7 bases lining up with TRBD1. The CDR3 loop spans 16 amino acids. Germline CDR1 and CDR2: LGHNT and FRNRAP.

The chain links TRBV2 to TRBJ2-1, with D perhaps TRBD1 (6 bases). The CDR3 is made up of 15 amino acids. The V end lost 7 bases, the J end lost 0 bases, and 13 bases lay between the germline ends. Germline CDR1 is SNHLY and CDR2 is FYNNEI. CDR3 sequence (DNA): TGTGCCAGCACCTCGGACAGTACCTCCTACAATGAGCAGTTCTTC. Translated, it gives CASTSDSTSYNEQFF.

As to this clonotype: The conserved phenylalanine or tryptophan is not found at the CDR3 terminus, so this likely reflects a read error. This chain connects TRBV11-2 to TRBJ2-5; D gene ambiguous. Germline V gives CDR1 SGHAT, CDR2 FQNNGV. This CDR3 has 11 residues. The CDR3 DNA follows: TGTGCCAGCAGTTTTATAGAGGCCCAGTACTAC. Encoded protein: CASSFIEAQYY.

As regards this clonotype: One end of the junction varies from germline; a read error may be responsible. The chain links TRBV6-2 or TRBV6-3 to TRBJ2-1; no definite D call. There are 12 residues in the CDR3. Looked up from germline, CDR1 is MNHEY and CDR2 is SVGEGT. CDR3 residues: CASSYNGDEHFF. Here the CDR3 DNA reads TGTGCCAGTAGTTACAATGGGGATGAGCATTTCTTC.

This clonotype showed up just a few times. The chain carries TRBV7-9 and TRBJ2-5, with TRBD2 matching 9 bases. This CDR3 is 14 amino acids long. J was trimmed by 2 bases and V by 5 bases; bases with no gene match: 3. Germline-derived CDR1 and CDR2 are SEHNR and FQNEAQ (reference sequence). The CDR3 is CASSATSGQETQYF. For the CDR3, the DNA is TGTGCCAGCAGCGCGACTAGCGGACAAGAGACCCAGTACTTC.

On this clonotype: Possible read error: a much larger clone is one base away. This chain links TRBV28 with TRBJ2-1; unclear D gene. Germline V lookup: CDR1 MDHEN, CDR2 SYDVKM. There are 14 residues in the CDR3. CDR3 nucleotides: TGTGCCAGCGGTTTAGACCCCTCTAGGAGTGAGCAGTTCTTC. This encodes CASGLDPSRSEQFF.

Of note for this clonotype: A read error is possible here, since a much larger clone lies one base away. The chain is built from TRBV13 and TRBJ2-7, with 12 bases that match TRBD1. Germline CDR1 and CDR2: PRHDT and FYEKMQ (reference sequence). V lost 5 bases, J lost 8 bases, and 13 bases stayed unmatched. This CDR3 contains 16 residues. Here the CDR3 DNA reads TGTGCCAGCAGCAAAGCTCCGGGACAGGGGGCGAATCAGCAGTACTTC. This sequence encodes CASSKAPGQGANQQYF.

For this clonotype: A much larger clonotype is one base distant, so this may be a read error. The genes are TRBV6-5 and TRBJ2-1, with 9 nucleotides matching TRBD2. This CDR3 has 11 amino acids. The germline V gene has CDR1 MNHEY and CDR2 SVGAGI. CDR3 DNA sequence: TGTGCCAGCAGACGACTAGCGGAGCAGGTCTTC. Translated: CASRRLAEQVF.